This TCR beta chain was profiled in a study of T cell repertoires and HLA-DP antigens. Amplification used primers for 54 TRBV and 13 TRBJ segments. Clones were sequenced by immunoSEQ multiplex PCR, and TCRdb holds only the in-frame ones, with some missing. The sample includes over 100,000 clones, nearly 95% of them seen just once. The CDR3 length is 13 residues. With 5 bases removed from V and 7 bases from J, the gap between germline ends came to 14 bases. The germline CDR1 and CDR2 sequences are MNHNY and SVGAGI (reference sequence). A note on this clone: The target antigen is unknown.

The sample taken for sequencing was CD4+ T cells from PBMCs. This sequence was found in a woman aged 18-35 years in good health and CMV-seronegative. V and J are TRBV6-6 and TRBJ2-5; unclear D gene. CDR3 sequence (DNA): TGTGCCAGCAGTCCTTGGTCCGCTGGGACCCAGTACTTC. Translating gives CASSPWSAGTQYF.